Listed below are T cell receptor beta chains from one sample, sequenced in a study of cytomegalovirus exposure and HLA in healthy donors. Clones were read by immunoSEQ multiplex PCR, and TCRdb kept only the in-frame ones, dropping some. This sample yields some 66,000 clones, of which approximately 81% are seen a single time; around 2.9% belongs to the top ten. Sequencing was done on a sample of PBMCs. All receptors derive from a woman aged 25 to 39 in good health and CMV-seronegative. The CDR3 runs from the conserved cysteine through the conserved F or W. Each record gives: clone size, J gene, V gene, D gene, CDR3 DNA, CDR3 protein. The D gene is left open where the match is weak. Only part of the rows carry a size: once, few, many, or a class if the clone is expanded.

clone size: NA
J gene: TRBJ1-2
V gene: TRBV4-3
D gene: TRBD1
CDR3 DNA: TGCGCCAGCAGCCAAGAAAGGGACAGAAACTATGGCTACACCTTC
CDR3 protein: CASSQERDRNYGYTF

clone size: NA
J gene: TRBJ2-5
V gene: TRBV7-2
D gene: NA
CDR3 DNA: TGTGCCAGCAGCCCGCCAGGGTTCGGGTCAGAGACCCAGTACTTC
CDR3 protein: CASSPPGFGSETQYF

clone size: NA
J gene: TRBJ2-1
V gene: TRBV6-5
D gene: TRBD2
CDR3 DNA: TGTGCCAGCAGTTACTCGACCAGCGGGGGTTACAATGAGCAGTTCTTC
CDR3 protein: CASSYSTSGGYNEQFF

clone size: once
J gene: TRBJ2-3
V gene: TRBV10-3
D gene: TRBD2
CDR3 DNA: TGTGCCATAGCCCTGAGGCGGGGGGGCACAGATACGCAGTATTTT
CDR3 protein: CAIALRRGGTDTQYF

clone size: NA
J gene: TRBJ1-3
V gene: TRBV7-2
D gene: NA
CDR3 DNA: TGTGCCAGCAGCTTTGGGGGCGGCTCTGGAAACACCATATATTTT
CDR3 protein: CASSFGGGSGNTIYF

clone size: NA
J gene: TRBJ2-1
V gene: TRBV30
D gene: NA
CDR3 DNA: TGTGCCTGGAGTGTTCGCAGGGTCTTCGATGAGCAGTTCTTC
CDR3 protein: CAWSVRRVFDEQFF

clone size: NA
J gene: TRBJ2-5
V gene: TRBV5-1
D gene: TRBD1
CDR3 DNA: TGCGCCAGCAGCACTGGGACAGGGAAAGAGACCCAGTACTTC
CDR3 protein: CASSTGTGKETQYF

clone size: NA
J gene: TRBJ2-7
V gene: TRBV19
D gene: NA
CDR3 DNA: TGTGCCAGTAGTCATGGCAATTACGAGCAGTACTTC
CDR3 protein: CASSHGNYEQYF

clone size: NA
J gene: TRBJ1-6
V gene: TRBV7-9
D gene: NA
CDR3 DNA: TGTGCCAGCAGCTTAGCGTGGGCAGACACTTCACCCCTCCACTTT
CDR3 protein: CASSLAWADTSPLHF

clone size: NA
J gene: TRBJ1-2
V gene: TRBV7-9
D gene: NA
CDR3 DNA: TGTGCCAGCAGCCCAGGGGATCCCGGGGATGGCTACACCTTC
CDR3 protein: CASSPGDPGDGYTF

clone size: few
J gene: TRBJ1-2
V gene: TRBV14
D gene: TRBD1
CDR3 DNA: TGTGCCAGCAGCCAACTTGGAGACAGGGTGGGATTCGATGGCTACACCTTC
CDR3 protein: CASSQLGDRVGFDGYTF

clone size: NA
J gene: TRBJ1-1
V gene: TRBV6-5
D gene: TRBD1
CDR3 DNA: TGTGCCAGCGGGACAGGGGCGGGCACTGAAGCTTTCTTT
CDR3 protein: CASGTGAGTEAFF

clone size: NA
J gene: TRBJ2-3
V gene: TRBV11-2
D gene: TRBD1
CDR3 DNA: TGTGCCAGCAGGGACGACGGGACAGGATATACAGATACGCAGTATTTT
CDR3 protein: CASRDDGTGYTDTQYF

clone size: NA
J gene: TRBJ2-1
V gene: TRBV6-1
D gene: NA
CDR3 DNA: TGTGCCAGCAGTGAAAGAGGCTATGAGCAGTTCTTC
CDR3 protein: CASSERGYEQFF

clone size: NA
J gene: TRBJ1-2
V gene: TRBV5-8
D gene: TRBD1
CDR3 DNA: TGTGCCAGCAGCGTCGACAGGGGGCCCAACTATGGCTACACCTTC
CDR3 protein: CASSVDRGPNYGYTF

clone size: NA
J gene: TRBJ1-4
V gene: TRBV27
D gene: NA
CDR3 DNA: TGTGCCAGCAGTTTAGGGGCAGGGGATTCTAATGAAAAACTGTTTTTT
CDR3 protein: CASSLGAGDSNEKLFF

clone size: few
J gene: TRBJ2-2
V gene: TRBV7-9
D gene: NA
CDR3 DNA: TGTGCCAGCAGCTTCCCTATTGGGGCCCAGGCCGGGGAGCTGTTTTTT
CDR3 protein: CASSFPIGAQAGELFF

clone size: NA
J gene: TRBJ1-2
V gene: TRBV7-9
D gene: TRBD1
CDR3 DNA: TGTGCCAGCAGCTTAGGGACAGGGGGACTTGGCTACACCTTC
CDR3 protein: CASSLGTGGLGYTF

clone size: few
J gene: TRBJ1-3
V gene: TRBV7-9
D gene: NA
CDR3 DNA: TGTGCCAGCAGCTTAACCGGGGCTGGAAACACCATATATTTT
CDR3 protein: CASSLTGAGNTIYF

clone size: NA
J gene: TRBJ1-1
V gene: TRBV5-1
D gene: TRBD1
CDR3 DNA: TGCGCCAGCAGCACCCGGACAGGGAGGAACACTGAAGCTTTCTTT
CDR3 protein: CASSTRTGRNTEAFF

clone size: NA
J gene: TRBJ2-7
V gene: TRBV5-4
D gene: NA
CDR3 DNA: TGTGCCAGCAGCTTTGGCGGTCGCTACGAGCAGTACTTC
CDR3 protein: CASSFGGRYEQYF

clone size: NA
J gene: TRBJ2-7
V gene: TRBV9
D gene: NA
CDR3 DNA: TGTGCCAGCAGCGTAGGGGCAGGTACGAGCTCCTACGAGCAGTACTTC
CDR3 protein: CASSVGAGTSSYEQYF

clone size: NA
J gene: TRBJ1-1
V gene: TRBV10-3
D gene: NA
CDR3 DNA: TGTGCCATCAGTGAGACAGGGTTTGGGAACACTGAAGCTTTCTTT
CDR3 protein: CAISETGFGNTEAFF

clone size: NA
J gene: TRBJ2-7
V gene: TRBV7-6
D gene: TRBD1
CDR3 DNA: TGTGCCAGCAGCTTAGAGGACAGGGCGTACGAGCAGTACTTC
CDR3 protein: CASSLEDRAYEQYF

clone size: NA
J gene: TRBJ2-2
V gene: TRBV4-1
D gene: TRBD2
CDR3 DNA: TGCGCCAGCAGCCAAGACCAGCGGGGGTGGAGCGGGGAGCTGTTTTTT
CDR3 protein: CASSQDQRGWSGELFF

clone size: NA
J gene: TRBJ2-5
V gene: TRBV4-3
D gene: NA
CDR3 DNA: TGCGCCAGCAGCCCGGGACTTGCAAAAGAGACCCAGTACTTC
CDR3 protein: CASSPGLAKETQYF

clone size: once
J gene: TRBJ2-1
V gene: TRBV30
D gene: NA
CDR3 DNA: TGTGCCTGGAGTGTCTTTTTAGGGAGCTCCTACAATGAGCAGTTCTTC
CDR3 protein: CAWSVFLGSSYNEQFF

clone size: NA
J gene: TRBJ1-2
V gene: TRBV7-2
D gene: TRBD1
CDR3 DNA: TGTGCCAGCAGAACCGGGACAGACTATGGCTACACCTTC
CDR3 protein: CASRTGTDYGYTF

clone size: NA
J gene: TRBJ2-7
V gene: TRBV7-9
D gene: TRBD2
CDR3 DNA: TGTGCCAGCAGCAGTGGGAGGGACGAGGACGAGCAGTACTTC
CDR3 protein: CASSSGRDEDEQYF

clone size: NA
J gene: TRBJ2-1
V gene: TRBV7-2
D gene: NA
CDR3 DNA: TGTGCCAGCGCGGTGATTGGTTACAATGAGCAGTTCTTC
CDR3 protein: CASAVIGYNEQFF

clone size: NA
J gene: TRBJ1-1
V gene: TRBV18
D gene: NA
CDR3 DNA: TGTGCCAGCTCACCACGGGGCTTACTTAACACTGAAGCTTTCTTT
CDR3 protein: CASSPRGLLNTEAFF

clone size: NA
J gene: TRBJ1-1
V gene: TRBV5-1
D gene: NA
CDR3 DNA: TGCGCCAGCGCCGCCAACATGAACACTGAAGCTTTCTTT
CDR3 protein: CASAANMNTEAFF

clone size: once
J gene: TRBJ2-1
V gene: TRBV27
D gene: TRBD1
CDR3 DNA: TGTGCCAGCAGTTTATTAGGGACAGGAGCCTACAATGAGCAGTTCTTC
CDR3 protein: CASSLLGTGAYNEQFF

clone size: NA
J gene: TRBJ2-4
V gene: TRBV6-5
D gene: NA
CDR3 DNA: TGTGCCAGCAGTATCGCCAGGGCCAAAAACATTCAGTACTTC
CDR3 protein: CASSIARAKNIQYF

clone size: NA
J gene: TRBJ1-1
V gene: TRBV11-2
D gene: TRBD1
CDR3 DNA: TGTGCCAGCAGCTTAGGTCAGGGGGCGGGGAACACTGAAGCTTTCTTT
CDR3 protein: CASSLGQGAGNTEAFF

clone size: NA
J gene: TRBJ2-7
V gene: TRBV6-1
D gene: TRBD1
CDR3 DNA: TGTGCCAGCAGTGTTGGACAGGGCTTCTCCTACGAGCAGTACTTC
CDR3 protein: CASSVGQGFSYEQYF

clone size: NA
J gene: TRBJ1-1
V gene: TRBV28
D gene: NA
CDR3 DNA: TGTGCCAGCAGTTACCCTCGGTTTGCAGGGGAGTCAGAAGCTTTCTTT
CDR3 protein: CASSYPRFAGESEAFF

clone size: NA
J gene: TRBJ2-3
V gene: TRBV30
D gene: NA
CDR3 DNA: TGTGCCTGGAGGGAGTCATCAGATACGCAGTATTTT
CDR3 protein: CAWRESSDTQYF

clone size: NA
J gene: TRBJ2-7
V gene: TRBV15
D gene: TRBD1
CDR3 DNA: TGTGCCACCAGCAGAGTAAGGACAGGGGGCTCCTACGAGCAGTACTTC
CDR3 protein: CATSRVRTGGSYEQYF

clone size: few
J gene: TRBJ2-2
V gene: TRBV10-3
D gene: TRBD2
CDR3 DNA: TGTGCCATCAGTGAAATAGCGGGGGCCAACACCGGGGAGCTGTTTTTT
CDR3 protein: CAISEIAGANTGELFF

clone size: NA
J gene: TRBJ1-3
V gene: TRBV28
D gene: TRBD1
CDR3 DNA: TGTGCCAGCAGACTACCCGGGACAGGGCCCTACTCTGGAAACACCATATATTTT
CDR3 protein: CASRLPGTGPYSGNTIYF

clone size: NA
J gene: TRBJ2-7
V gene: TRBV27
D gene: TRBD1
CDR3 DNA: TGTGCCAGCGCGCAGGGGGAGCACTACGAGCAGTACTTC
CDR3 protein: CASAQGEHYEQYF

clone size: NA
J gene: TRBJ1-2
V gene: TRBV28
D gene: NA
CDR3 DNA: TGTGCCAGCAGTTTAATTCCGGGGAACTATGGCTACACCTTC
CDR3 protein: CASSLIPGNYGYTF

clone size: NA
J gene: TRBJ2-7
V gene: TRBV7-9
D gene: TRBD2
CDR3 DNA: TGTGCCAGCAGCGAAACTAGCGGGGGAGGAGACGAGCAGTACTTC
CDR3 protein: CASSETSGGGDEQYF

clone size: NA
J gene: TRBJ2-7
V gene: TRBV5-1
D gene: TRBD1
CDR3 DNA: TGCGCCAGCAGCCTGGGACAGGGGGGGTCCTACGAGCAGTACTTC
CDR3 protein: CASSLGQGGSYEQYF

clone size: NA
J gene: TRBJ2-5
V gene: TRBV28
D gene: NA
CDR3 DNA: TGTGCCAGCAGTTTAATCACAGGCGGAGAGACCCAGTACTTC
CDR3 protein: CASSLITGGETQYF

clone size: NA
J gene: TRBJ1-3
V gene: TRBV6-5
D gene: TRBD1
CDR3 DNA: TGTGCCAGCAGCCTACGGACAGGGGTTGGAAACACCATATATTTT
CDR3 protein: CASSLRTGVGNTIYF

clone size: NA
J gene: TRBJ2-7
V gene: TRBV28
D gene: NA
CDR3 DNA: TGTGCCAGCAGTTTAATACAGGCGAGGGAGCAGTACTTC
CDR3 protein: CASSLIQAREQYF

clone size: NA
J gene: TRBJ1-3
V gene: TRBV5-4
D gene: TRBD1
CDR3 DNA: TGTGCCAGCAGCAAGTCGACAGGGGGCACTGGAAACACCATATATTTT
CDR3 protein: CASSKSTGGTGNTIYF

clone size: NA
J gene: TRBJ1-2
V gene: TRBV19
D gene: NA
CDR3 DNA: TGTGCCAGTAATGCGGGGGTGGGTGGCTACACCTTC
CDR3 protein: CASNAGVGGYTF

clone size: NA
J gene: TRBJ1-5
V gene: TRBV6-6
D gene: NA
CDR3 DNA: TGTGCCAGCAGTTACACTGGGGCAGGACCTAATCAGCCCCAGCATTTT
CDR3 protein: CASSYTGAGPNQPQHF

clone size: NA
J gene: TRBJ2-3
V gene: TRBV5-1
D gene: NA
CDR3 DNA: TGCGCCAGCAGCTTGGTTCCGGGTACTGGCACAGATACGCAGTATTTT
CDR3 protein: CASSLVPGTGTDTQYF

clone size: NA
J gene: TRBJ1-4
V gene: TRBV4-1
D gene: NA
CDR3 DNA: TGCGCCAGCAGCCAAGATCCAGGTGGTGGGCTGGATGAAAAACTGTTTTTT
CDR3 protein: CASSQDPGGGLDEKLFF

clone size: once
J gene: TRBJ2-7
V gene: TRBV6-5
D gene: NA
CDR3 DNA: TGTGCCAGCAGTTACTCTGGCCGTCGAGGGGAGCAGTACTTC
CDR3 protein: CASSYSGRRGEQYF

clone size: NA
J gene: TRBJ1-2
V gene: TRBV7-2
D gene: NA
CDR3 DNA: TGTGCCAGCAGCCCACAACAGGGCATCCCGCTGAGTAGTTATGGCTACACCTTC
CDR3 protein: CASSPQQGIPLSSYGYTF

clone size: NA
J gene: TRBJ2-3
V gene: TRBV19
D gene: TRBD1
CDR3 DNA: TGTGCCAGTTCTCAGACAGGGAGAGATGGTACGCAGTATTTT
CDR3 protein: CASSQTGRDGTQYF

clone size: NA
J gene: TRBJ1-2
V gene: TRBV7-9
D gene: NA
CDR3 DNA: TGTGCCAGCAGCTTAGATCATTCGGCAGGAGGGAATGGCTACACCTTC
CDR3 protein: CASSLDHSAGGNGYTF

clone size: few
J gene: TRBJ1-2
V gene: TRBV10-1
D gene: NA
CDR3 DNA: TGCGCCAGCAGTCCGAGTGGGACTCTTGGCTACACCTTC
CDR3 protein: CASSPSGTLGYTF

clone size: NA
J gene: TRBJ2-1
V gene: TRBV7-2
D gene: TRBD2
CDR3 DNA: TGTGCCAGCAGCTTGGTAGCGGGGGACTACAATGAGCAGTTCTTC
CDR3 protein: CASSLVAGDYNEQFF